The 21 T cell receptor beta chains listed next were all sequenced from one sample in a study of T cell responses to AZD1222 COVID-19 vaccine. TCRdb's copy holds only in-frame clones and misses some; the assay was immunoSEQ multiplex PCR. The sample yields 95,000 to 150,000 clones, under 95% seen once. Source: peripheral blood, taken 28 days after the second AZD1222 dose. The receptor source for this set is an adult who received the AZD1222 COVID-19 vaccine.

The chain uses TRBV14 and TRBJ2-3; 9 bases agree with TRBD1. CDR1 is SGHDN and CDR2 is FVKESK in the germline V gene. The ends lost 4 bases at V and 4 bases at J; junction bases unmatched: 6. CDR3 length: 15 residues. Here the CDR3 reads CASSPRDRVPDTQYF. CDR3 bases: TGTGCCAGCAGCCCCCGGGACAGGGTACCAGATACGCAGTATTTT.

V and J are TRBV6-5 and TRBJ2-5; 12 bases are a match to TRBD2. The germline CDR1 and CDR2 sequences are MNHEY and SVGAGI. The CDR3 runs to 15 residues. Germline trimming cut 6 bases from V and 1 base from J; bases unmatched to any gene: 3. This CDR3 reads CASRLAGGPQETQYF. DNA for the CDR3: TGTGCCAGCAGACTAGCGGGAGGACCCCAAGAGACCCAGTACTTC.

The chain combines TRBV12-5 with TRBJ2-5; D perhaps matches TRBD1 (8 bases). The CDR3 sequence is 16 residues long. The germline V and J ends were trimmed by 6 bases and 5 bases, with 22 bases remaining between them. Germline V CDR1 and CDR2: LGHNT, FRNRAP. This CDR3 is CASGPRPTGGAETQYF. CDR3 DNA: TGTGCTAGTGGCCCCCGACCCACAGGGGGGGCGGAGACCCAGTACTTC.

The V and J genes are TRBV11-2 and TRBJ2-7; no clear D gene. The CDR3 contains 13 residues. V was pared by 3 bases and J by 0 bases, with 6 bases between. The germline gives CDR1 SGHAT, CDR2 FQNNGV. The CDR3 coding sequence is TGTGCCAGCAGCTTTGGGAACTCCTACGAGCAGTACTTC. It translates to CASSFGNSYEQYF.

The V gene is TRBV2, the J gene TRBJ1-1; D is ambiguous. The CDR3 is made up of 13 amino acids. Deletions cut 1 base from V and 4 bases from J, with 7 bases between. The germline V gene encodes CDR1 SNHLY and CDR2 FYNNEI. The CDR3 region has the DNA TGTGCCAGCAGTGAAGGGGAAGTCACTGAAGCTTTCTTT. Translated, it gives CASSEGEVTEAFF.

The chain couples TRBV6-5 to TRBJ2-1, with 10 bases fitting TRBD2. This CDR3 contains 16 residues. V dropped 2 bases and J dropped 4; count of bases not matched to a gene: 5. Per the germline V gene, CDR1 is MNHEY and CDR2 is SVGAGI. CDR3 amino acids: CASSYLLAGVYNEQFF. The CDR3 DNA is TGTGCCAGCAGTTACCTCCTAGCGGGGGTATACAATGAGCAGTTCTTC.

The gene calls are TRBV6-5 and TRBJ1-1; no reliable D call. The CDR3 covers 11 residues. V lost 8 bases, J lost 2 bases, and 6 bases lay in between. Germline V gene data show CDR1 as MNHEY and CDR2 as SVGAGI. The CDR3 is CASGLNTEAFF. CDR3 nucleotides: TGTGCCAGCGGGCTCAACACTGAAGCTTTCTTT.

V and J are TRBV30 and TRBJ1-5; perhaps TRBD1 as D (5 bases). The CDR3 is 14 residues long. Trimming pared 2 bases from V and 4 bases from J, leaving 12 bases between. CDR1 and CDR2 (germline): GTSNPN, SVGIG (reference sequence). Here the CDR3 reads CAWSFRQFNQPQHF. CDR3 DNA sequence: TGTGCCTGGAGTTTTCGACAGTTTAATCAGCCCCAGCATTTT.

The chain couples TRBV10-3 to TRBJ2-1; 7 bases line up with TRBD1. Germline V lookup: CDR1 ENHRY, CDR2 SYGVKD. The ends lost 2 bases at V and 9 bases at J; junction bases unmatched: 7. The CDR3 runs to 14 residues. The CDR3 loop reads CAISETGDVGEQFF. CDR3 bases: TGTGCCATCAGTGAGACAGGGGATGTGGGTGAGCAGTTCTTC.

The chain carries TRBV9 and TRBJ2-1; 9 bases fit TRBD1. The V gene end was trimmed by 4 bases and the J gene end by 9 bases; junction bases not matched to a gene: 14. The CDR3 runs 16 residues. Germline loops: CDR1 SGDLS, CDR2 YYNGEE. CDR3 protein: CASSTAGTGIWSEQFF. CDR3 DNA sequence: TGTGCCAGCAGCACAGCCGGGACAGGGATTTGGAGTGAGCAGTTCTTC.

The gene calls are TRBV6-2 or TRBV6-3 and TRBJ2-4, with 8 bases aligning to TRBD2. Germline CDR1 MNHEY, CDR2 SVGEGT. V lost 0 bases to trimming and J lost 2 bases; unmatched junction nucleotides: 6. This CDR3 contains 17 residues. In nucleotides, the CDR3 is TGTGCCAGCAGTTACTCGAGGACGGGAGGGCCCAAAAACATTCAGTACTTC. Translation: CASSYSRTGGPKNIQYF.

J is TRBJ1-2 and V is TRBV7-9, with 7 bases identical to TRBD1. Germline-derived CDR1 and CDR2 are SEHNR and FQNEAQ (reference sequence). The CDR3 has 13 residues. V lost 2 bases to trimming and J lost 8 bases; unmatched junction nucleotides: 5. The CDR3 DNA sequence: TGTGCCAGCAGCTTAAAGGGGGCAGGAGGCTACACCTTC. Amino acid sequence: CASSLKGAGGYTF.

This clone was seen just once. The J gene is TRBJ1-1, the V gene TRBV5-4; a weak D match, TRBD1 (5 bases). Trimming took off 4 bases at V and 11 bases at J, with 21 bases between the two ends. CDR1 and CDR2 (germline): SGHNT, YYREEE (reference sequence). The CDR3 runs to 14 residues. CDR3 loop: CASSKEGPSVGAFF. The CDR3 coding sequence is TGTGCCAGCAGCAAGGAGGGACCGAGCGTCGGGGCTTTCTTT.

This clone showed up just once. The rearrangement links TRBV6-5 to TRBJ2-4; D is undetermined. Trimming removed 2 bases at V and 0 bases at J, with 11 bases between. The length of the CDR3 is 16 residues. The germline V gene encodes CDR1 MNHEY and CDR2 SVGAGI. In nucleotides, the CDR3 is TGTGCCAGCAGTTACACCCTAGGTTTAGCCAAAAACATTCAGTACTTC. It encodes CASSYTLGLAKNIQYF.

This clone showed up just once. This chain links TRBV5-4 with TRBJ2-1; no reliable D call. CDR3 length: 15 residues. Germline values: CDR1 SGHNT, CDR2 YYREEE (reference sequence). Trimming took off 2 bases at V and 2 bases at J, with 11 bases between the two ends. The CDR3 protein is CASSFTRPAYNEQFF. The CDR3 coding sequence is TGTGCCAGCAGCTTTACACGGCCAGCCTACAATGAGCAGTTCTTC. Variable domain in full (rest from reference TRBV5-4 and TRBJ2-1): ETGVTQSPTHLIKTRGQQVTLRCSSQSGHNTVSWYQQALGQGPQFIFQYYREEENGRGNFPPRFSGLQFPNYSSELNVNALELDDSALYLCASSFTRPAYNEQFFGPGTRLTVL.

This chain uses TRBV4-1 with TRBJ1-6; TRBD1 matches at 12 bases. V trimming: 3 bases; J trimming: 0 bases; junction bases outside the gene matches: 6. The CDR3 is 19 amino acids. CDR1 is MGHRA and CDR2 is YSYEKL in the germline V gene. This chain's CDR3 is CASSQGQGAQGSYNSPLHF. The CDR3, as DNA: TGCGCCAGCAGCCAGGGACAGGGGGCGCAGGGCTCCTATAATTCACCCCTCCACTTT.

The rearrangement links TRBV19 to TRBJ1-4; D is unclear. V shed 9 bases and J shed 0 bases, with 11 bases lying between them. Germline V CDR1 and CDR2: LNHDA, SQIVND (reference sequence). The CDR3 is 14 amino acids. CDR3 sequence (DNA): TGTGCCAGCGGCTGGAGCGCAACTAATGAAAAACTGTTTTTT. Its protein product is CASGWSATNEKLFF.

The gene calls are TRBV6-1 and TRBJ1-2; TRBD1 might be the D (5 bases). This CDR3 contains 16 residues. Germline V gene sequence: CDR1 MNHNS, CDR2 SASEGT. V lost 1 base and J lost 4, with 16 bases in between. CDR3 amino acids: CASSEGGPRGFYGYTF. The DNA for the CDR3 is TGTGCCAGCAGTGAAGGCGGACCTAGGGGCTTCTATGGCTACACCTTC.

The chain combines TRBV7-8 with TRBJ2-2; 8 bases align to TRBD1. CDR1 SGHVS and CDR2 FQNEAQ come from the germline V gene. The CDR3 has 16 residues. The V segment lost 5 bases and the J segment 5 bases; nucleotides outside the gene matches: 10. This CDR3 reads CASSPTWTGSTGELFF. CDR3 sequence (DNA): TGTGCCAGCAGCCCTACTTGGACAGGGTCTACCGGGGAGCTGTTTTTT.

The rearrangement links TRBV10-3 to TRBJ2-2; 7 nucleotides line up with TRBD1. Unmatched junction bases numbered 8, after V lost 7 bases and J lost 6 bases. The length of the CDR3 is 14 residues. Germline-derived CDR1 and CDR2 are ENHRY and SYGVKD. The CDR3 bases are TGTGCCATCAAACAGGGGCGCGACGCCGGGGAGCTGTTTTTT. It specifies CAIKQGRDAGELFF.

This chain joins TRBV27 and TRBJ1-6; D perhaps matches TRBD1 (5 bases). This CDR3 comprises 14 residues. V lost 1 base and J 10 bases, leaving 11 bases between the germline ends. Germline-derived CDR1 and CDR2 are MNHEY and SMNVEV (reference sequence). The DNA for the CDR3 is TGTGCCAGCAGTTTATTGGGGGAGAGGTCACCCCTCCACTTT. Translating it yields CASSLLGERSPLHF.